This T cell receptor beta chain stems from a study of blood T cell repertoires in COVID-19. Study summary: Acute and convalescent COVID-19 specimens originated in the United States, Italy and Spain. Nucleic acid was either cDNA or gDNA, and it came from T cells, B-cell-depleted T cells, or PBMCs.

How the authors handled the data: Counts of nucleated cells, estimated from reference gene primer amplification, were obtained. Sequencing used immunoSEQ multiplex PCR; TCRdb keeps in-frame clones, though not all of them. The V and J calls and clone size were taken over from that table, and D and trimming were inferred from the DNA. This sample yields 150,000 to 200,000 clones, of which roughly 90% are seen a single time; around 0.53% belongs to the top ten. A note on this clone: Other DNA sequences of this sample code for an identical CDR3.

The V and J ends lost 5 bases and 3 bases, in that order; junction bases with no gene match: 4. This CDR3 is built from 15 residues. CDR1 is SGHTA and CDR2 is FQGNSA in the germline V gene. Input material: peripheral blood. The chain employs TRBV7-2 and TRBJ2-1; 10 nucleotides match TRBD2. The TCR was taken from a man aged 45 to 65 with acute or convalescent COVID-19. CDR3 in amino acids: CASSPRTSGYNEQFF. In DNA form, the CDR3 reads TGTGCCAGCAGCCCCCGGACTAGCGGCTACAATGAGCAGTTCTTC.